The T cell receptor beta chain under discussion was sequenced for a study of cytomegalovirus exposure and HLA in healthy donors. Overall study context: T cells numbering around 190 million yielded 95 million to 140 million unique TCR beta sequences in an earlier analysis.

Primers included in the PCR were 60 Vbeta and 13 Jbeta primers. The method was immunoSEQ multiplex PCR; TCRdb's version includes in-frame clones alone and lacks a portion of them. This sample has roughly 190,000 clones, with approximately 80% found just once. The germline V gene has CDR1 LNHNV and CDR2 YYDKDF (reference sequence). With 1 base removed from V and 6 bases from J, the gap between germline ends came to 10 bases. The CDR3 covers 13 residues. Comment on this clone: The antigen remains unidentified.

Study-level findings and limits: Presence/absence analyses treated sequencing depth as roughly uniform across donors.

The sequencing sample was made of PBMCs. The TCR comes from a woman in her forties or fifties in good health and CMV-seronegative. The chain combines TRBV15 with TRBJ2-7; D gene ambiguous. CDR3 DNA: TGTGCCACCAGCAGAGTATCAGGTGGCGAGCAGTACTTC. Protein: CATSRVSGGEQYF.